One and the same sample provided the 28 T cell receptor beta chains below, sequenced in a study of blood T cell repertoires in COVID-19. This table comes from immunoSEQ multiplex PCR, and its TCRdb copy is limited to in-frame clones, with some not included. The sample contains 250,000 to 300,000 clones, about 90% of which appear only once. What was sequenced was peripheral blood. The receptor source for this set is a woman aged 30 to 39 with COVID-19, enrolled during active disease.

CDR3 loop: CAWSGGGRHAYEQYF. The CDR3 bases are TGTGCCTGGAGTGGCGGCGGGAGACACGCCTACGAGCAGTACTTC. V is TRBV30 and J is TRBJ2-7, with 7 bases lining up with TRBD2. V lost 1 base, J lost 2 bases, and 8 bases stayed unmatched. The CDR3 runs 15 residues. Germline V gives CDR1 GTSNPN, CDR2 SVGIG (reference sequence).

The rearrangement joins TRBV6-5 to TRBJ1-4; D is possibly TRBD1 (6 bases). The CDR3 sequence is 15 residues long. Germline CDR1 reads MNHEY; CDR2 reads SVGAGI. V dropped 0 bases and J dropped 4 bases, with 9 bases sitting between them. Here the CDR3 reads CASSYSRTVNEKLFF. DNA for the CDR3: TGTGCCAGCAGTTACTCTAGGACAGTTAATGAAAAACTGTTTTTT.

The chain uses TRBV4-3 and TRBJ1-2; TRBD1 aligns across 7 bases. The V gene end was trimmed by 1 base and the J gene end by 7 bases; junction bases not matched to a gene: 9. The CDR3 runs to 15 residues. Germline CDR1 is LGHNA and CDR2 is YSLEER. CDR3 residues: CASSQVGQARGGYTF. As DNA, the CDR3 is TGCGCCAGCAGCCAAGTCGGACAGGCGAGGGGTGGCTACACCTTC.

This chain joins TRBV9 and TRBJ2-3, with TRBD1 matching 7 bases. The V gene's germline CDR1 is SGDLS and CDR2 YYNGEE. Trimming cost V 4 bases and J 5 bases; bases outside gene matches: 10. The CDR3 totals 15 residues. The CDR3 DNA reads as TGTGCCAGCAGCCCTCCGACAGGGCAGGGAGATACGCAGTATTTT. Its translation: CASSPPTGQGDTQYF.

The gene calls are TRBV3-1 (or the pseudogene TRBV3-2) and TRBJ2-7; 11 positions match TRBD2. From germline, CDR1 is LGHDT and CDR2 YNNKEL (reference sequence). The V and J ends lost 5 bases and 3 bases, in that order; junction bases with no gene match: 9. CDR3 size: 16 residues. The CDR3: CASSFMTSGNRYEQYF. CDR3 DNA: TGTGCCAGCAGCTTTATGACTAGCGGGAATCGCTACGAGCAGTACTTC.

The rearrangement uses TRBV7-9 and TRBJ2-1, with TRBD2 matching over 11 bases. With V trimmed by 5 bases and J by 7 bases, 10 bases remained unmatched. This CDR3 is 16 amino acids long. CDR1 SEHNR and CDR2 FQNEAQ come from the germline V gene (reference sequence). In DNA form, the CDR3 reads TGTGCCAGCAGCACTCAAGGGACTAGCGGTCTGAATGAGCAGTTCTTC. As protein: CASSTQGTSGLNEQFF.

The rearrangement links TRBV2 to TRBJ1-2; D gene unclear. This CDR3 comprises 15 residues. V was trimmed by 10 bases and J by 0 bases, leaving 18 bases between them. Germline values: CDR1 SNHLY, CDR2 FYNNEI. The CDR3: CATQQPIKANYGYTF. The DNA for the CDR3 is TGTGCCACCCAACAGCCAATAAAAGCTAACTATGGCTACACCTTC.

This sequence joins TRBV5-4 and TRBJ2-7; a possible D gene is TRBD2 (5 bases). The length of the CDR3 is 15 residues. The ends were cut back, 0 bases at V and 2 bases at J, with 12 bases in the middle. The germline V gene encodes CDR1 SGHNT and CDR2 YYREEE (reference sequence). The CDR3 coding sequence is TGTGCCAGCAGCTTGGGGGGTCTGGAGGCCTACGAGCAGTACTTC. Residues: CASSLGGLEAYEQYF.

This chain links TRBV7-2 with TRBJ2-3; TRBD2 matches at 12 bases. The ends lost 7 bases at V and 5 bases at J; junction bases unmatched: 4. The CDR3 is made up of 14 amino acids. The V gene's germline CDR1 is SGHTA and CDR2 FQGNSA. In DNA form, the CDR3 reads TGTGCCAGCAACCCGGGACTAGCGGGAGATACGCAGTATTTT. It is translated as CASNPGLAGDTQYF.

The chain is built from TRBV7-9 and TRBJ1-6; 11 bases agree with TRBD1. This CDR3 is built from 15 residues. CDR1 is SEHNR, CDR2 FQNEAQ, per germline (reference sequence). J gave up 5 bases and V 6 bases, and 3 bases lay outside the gene matches. DNA for the CDR3: TGTGCCAGCAGTTGGGACAGGGGGGATAATTCACCCCTCCACTTT. Translating gives CASSWDRGDNSPLHF.

The gene calls are TRBV6-5 and TRBJ1-1; D gene uncertain. The germline CDR1 and CDR2 sequences are MNHEY and SVGAGI. V lost 2 bases to trimming and J lost 3 bases, with 7 bases between them. The CDR3 spans 13 residues. CDR3 sequence (DNA): TGTGCCAGCAGTTACGACGGAGACACTGAAGCTTTCTTT. Protein product: CASSYDGDTEAFF.

This chain joins TRBV28 and TRBJ1-1; the match to TRBD1 covers 8 bases. After removal of 7 bases from V and 1 base from J, the junction contained 5 bases not matched to a gene. The CDR3 has 14 residues. Germline-derived CDR1 and CDR2 are MDHEN and SYDVKM. DNA of the CDR3: TGTGCCAGCACATGGACAGGGACGAACACTGAAGCTTTCTTT. This translates into CASTWTGTNTEAFF.

This clone was counted once. This chain uses TRBV15 with TRBJ2-3; 11 bases line up with TRBD2. CDR1 is LNHNV, CDR2 YYDKDF, per germline (reference sequence). Germline trimming cut 0 bases from V and 3 bases from J; bases unmatched to any gene: 5. This CDR3 region has 17 residues. The CDR3: CATSRDRLAGSTDTQYF. CDR3 coding DNA: TGTGCCACCAGCAGAGATCGACTAGCGGGGTCGACAGATACGCAGTATTTT.

This clone was counted a single time. The V and J genes are TRBV2 and TRBJ1-4; D gene unclear. Germline V gene sequence: CDR1 SNHLY, CDR2 FYNNEI. The CDR3 is 14 residues long. Trimming removed 5 bases at V and 1 base at J, with 8 bases between. CDR3 bases: TGTGCCAGCAGTCCCGGGATAACTAATGAAAAACTGTTTTTT. Its protein is CASSPGITNEKLFF.

V and J are TRBV15 and TRBJ1-2; TRBD1 might be the D (6 bases). Trimming pared 0 bases from V and 8 bases from J, leaving 16 bases between. Germline V gives CDR1 LNHNV, CDR2 YYDKDF (reference sequence). This CDR3 has 15 residues. The CDR3 is CATSREGDGGSGYTF. In nucleotides, the CDR3 is TGTGCCACCAGCAGAGAGGGCGATGGGGGCTCGGGCTACACCTTC.

The CDR3 DNA is TGTGCCAGCACTCCAAGACTTTCCTACGAGCAGTACTTC. Translating it yields CASTPRLSYEQYF. The rearrangement uses TRBV6-5 and TRBJ2-7; D is uncertain. The CDR3 runs to 13 residues. V was trimmed by 7 bases and J by 1 base, leaving 11 bases between them. In germline, CDR1 is MNHEY, CDR2 SVGAGI.

The chain is built from TRBV4-1 and TRBJ1-4; TRBD1 matches 8 bases. V lost 2 bases, J lost 6 bases, and 8 bases stayed unmatched. CDR1 is MGHRA, CDR2 YSYEKL, per germline. The length of the CDR3 is 16 residues. The CDR3, as DNA: TGCGCCAGCAGCCAAACCGGACAGGGTGTACATGAAAAACTGTTTTTT. It is translated as CASSQTGQGVHEKLFF.

The V call is TRBV13, the J call TRBJ2-1; D is unclear. V was shortened by 5 bases and J by 1 base, with 9 bases between the two germline ends. The CDR3 totals 14 residues. CDR1 and CDR2 (germline): PRHDT, FYEKMQ (reference sequence). CDR3 DNA sequence: TGTGCCAGCAGCAAGGAGCAGTCCTACAATGAGCAGTTCTTC. Protein: CASSKEQSYNEQFF.

The chain couples TRBV25-1 to TRBJ2-7, with TRBD2 identical over 10 bases. Trimming at V came to 3 bases and at J to 5 bases, leaving 10 bases not matched to a gene. Germline lookup yields CDR1 MGHDK and CDR2 SYGVNS. This CDR3 contains 16 residues. The CDR3 nucleotides read TGTGCCAGCAGTGAGTGGGGTGCTAGCGGGAGCCACGAGCAGTACTTC. This encodes CASSEWGASGSHEQYF.

This clone was recorded once. The chain couples TRBV10-1 to TRBJ1-1, with D possibly matching TRBD1 (6 bases). Germline CDR1 and CDR2: WNHNN and SYGVQD (reference sequence). CDR3 size: 13 residues. Trimming left V 7 bases short and J 4 bases short, with 13 bases between. The DNA for the CDR3 is TGCGCCAGCAAATCGGACAGCAGCACTGAAGCTTTCTTT. Translation: CASKSDSSTEAFF.

The CDR3 DNA is TGTGCCAGCATCGGGATCATCAGCAGCCGGACGGGAAACACCATATATTTT. It codes for CASIGIISSRTGNTIYF. The chain employs TRBV28 and TRBJ1-3; no definite D call. The V end was cut by 7 bases, the J end by 4 bases, with 23 bases between. This CDR3 spans 17 amino acids. Germline CDR1 is MDHEN and CDR2 is SYDVKM.

The chain employs TRBV2 and TRBJ1-1; D may be TRBD1 (6 bases). The CDR3 runs to 15 residues. Germline lookup yields CDR1 SNHLY and CDR2 FYNNEI. The V end was cut by 6 bases, the J end by 5 bases, with 19 bases between. CDR3 residues: CASRRQWTVGTEAFF. The CDR3 DNA is TGTGCCAGCAGGCGCCAATGGACAGTGGGAACTGAAGCTTTCTTT.

The CDR3 coding sequence is TGCGCCAGCAGCGCGGGACTAGCGGGAGGGCCGTCCTACGAGCAGTACTTC. Amino acids: CASSAGLAGGPSYEQYF. The gene calls are TRBV10-1 and TRBJ2-7, with 16 bases that match TRBD2. CDR3 length: 17 residues. The junction had 6 bases not matched to a gene; V was cut back by 6 bases and J by 1 base. Germline CDR1 WNHNN, CDR2 SYGVQD (reference sequence).

The chain links TRBV24-1 to TRBJ2-3; 14 bases map to TRBD2. The ends lost 7 bases at V and 8 bases at J; junction bases unmatched: 13. The CDR3 is 17 residues long. Germline CDR1 is KGHDR and CDR2 is SFDVKD. The DNA of the CDR3 is TGTGCCACCAGCGGGACTAGCGGGGGCCCTCCAAGGTCTACGCAGTATTTT. Protein product: CATSGTSGGPPRSTQYF.

CDR3 DNA: TGCGCCAGCAGCAATCCGGACAGGGGGTGGTCACCCCTCCACTTT. Amino acid sequence: CASSNPDRGWSPLHF. The rearrangement joins TRBV5-1 to TRBJ1-6; TRBD1 aligns across 10 bases. Germline values: CDR1 SGHRS, CDR2 YFSETQ. The J segment lost 10 bases and the V segment lost 4 bases, leaving 8 bases of the junction unmatched. This CDR3 has 15 residues.

The chain combines TRBV28 with TRBJ2-7; D call uncertain. V lost 2 bases and J lost 5, with 7 bases in between. Germline V gene data show CDR1 as MDHEN and CDR2 as SYDVKM. This CDR3 region has 12 residues. This chain's CDR3 is CASSLGRNEQYF. In DNA, the CDR3 is TGTGCCAGCAGTTTAGGTAGAAACGAGCAGTACTTC.

The rearrangement links TRBV28 to TRBJ2-1; no reliable D call. Germline V lookup: CDR1 MDHEN, CDR2 SYDVKM. CDR3 size: 14 residues. The V gene lost 3 bases and the J gene lost 2 bases, with 8 bases spanning the gap. The CDR3 region has the DNA TGTGCCAGCAGTTTGGTCCCTACCTACAATGAGCAGTTCTTC. It translates to CASSLVPTYNEQFF.

A remark on this clone: A much larger clone is a single base away; this may be a read error. The rearrangement links TRBV27 to TRBJ2-7, with 10 bases matching TRBD2. This CDR3 contains 13 residues. Trimming took 4 bases from V and 4 from J; bases not matched to a gene: 1. Germline CDR1 MNHEY, CDR2 SMNVEV (reference sequence). In DNA form, the CDR3 reads TGTGCCAGCAGTTCGACTAGCGGGTACGAGCAGTACTTC. It codes for CASSSTSGYEQYF.